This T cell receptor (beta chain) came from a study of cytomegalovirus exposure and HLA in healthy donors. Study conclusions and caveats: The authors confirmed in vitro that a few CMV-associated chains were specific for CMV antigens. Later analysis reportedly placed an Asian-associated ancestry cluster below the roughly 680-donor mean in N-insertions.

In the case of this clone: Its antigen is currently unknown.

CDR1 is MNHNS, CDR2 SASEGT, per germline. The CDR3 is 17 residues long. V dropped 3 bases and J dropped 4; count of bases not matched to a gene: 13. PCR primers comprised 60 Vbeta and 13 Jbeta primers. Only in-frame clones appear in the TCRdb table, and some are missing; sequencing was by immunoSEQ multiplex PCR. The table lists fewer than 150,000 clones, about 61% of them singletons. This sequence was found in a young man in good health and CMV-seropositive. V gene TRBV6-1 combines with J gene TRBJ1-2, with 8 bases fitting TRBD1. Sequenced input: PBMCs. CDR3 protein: CASSDAGTGSSGYGYTF. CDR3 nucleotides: TGTGCCAGCAGTGACGCCGGGACAGGATCCTCTGGCTATGGCTACACCTTC.